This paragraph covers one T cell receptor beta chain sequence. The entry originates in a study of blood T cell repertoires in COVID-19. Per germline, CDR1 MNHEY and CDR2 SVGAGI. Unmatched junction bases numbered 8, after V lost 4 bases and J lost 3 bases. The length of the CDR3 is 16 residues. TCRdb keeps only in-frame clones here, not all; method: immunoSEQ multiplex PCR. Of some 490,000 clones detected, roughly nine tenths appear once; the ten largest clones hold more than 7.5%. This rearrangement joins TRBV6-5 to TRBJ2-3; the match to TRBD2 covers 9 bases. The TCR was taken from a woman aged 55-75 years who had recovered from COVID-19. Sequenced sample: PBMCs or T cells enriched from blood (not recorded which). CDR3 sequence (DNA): TGTGCCAGCAGTTCAACGGCGGGGGGGCCAACAGATACGCAGTATTTT. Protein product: CASSSTAGGPTDTQYF.